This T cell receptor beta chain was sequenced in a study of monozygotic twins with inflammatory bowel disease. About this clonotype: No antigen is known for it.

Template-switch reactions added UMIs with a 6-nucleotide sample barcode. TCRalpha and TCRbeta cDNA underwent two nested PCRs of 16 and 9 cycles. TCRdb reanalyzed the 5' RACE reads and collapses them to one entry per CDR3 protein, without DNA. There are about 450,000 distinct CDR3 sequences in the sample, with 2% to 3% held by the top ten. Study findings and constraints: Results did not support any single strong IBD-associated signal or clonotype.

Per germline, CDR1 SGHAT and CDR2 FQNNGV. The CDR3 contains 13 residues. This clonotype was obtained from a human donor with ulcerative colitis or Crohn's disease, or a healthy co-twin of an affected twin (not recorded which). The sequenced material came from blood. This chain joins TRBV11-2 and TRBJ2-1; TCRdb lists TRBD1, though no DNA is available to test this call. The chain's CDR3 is CASSLGGTEEQFF.